The source of this TCR beta chain is a study of cytomegalovirus exposure and HLA in healthy donors. Points from the study as a whole: Despite most TCR sequences being rare, some public TCRs occurred in many donors.

The V gene's germline CDR1 is GTSNPN and CDR2 SVGIG (reference sequence). The CDR3 loop spans 18 amino acids. The J segment lost 2 bases and the V segment lost 3 bases, leaving 16 bases of the junction unmatched. Regarding this clone: Its cognate antigen is unknown.

Sequenced by immunoSEQ multiplex PCR; TCRdb stores in-frame clones only, minus some. The repertoire holds under 250,000 clones, roughly 84% seen once, with approximately 2% in the top ten. The clonotype was recovered from a woman aged 18-29 years in good health and CMV-seropositive. The sequenced sample consisted of PBMCs. V and J are TRBV30 and TRBJ2-1, with TRBD2 identical over 7 bases. This chain's CDR3 is CAWSPPTSWRRPYNEQFF. The DNA for the CDR3 is TGTGCCTGGAGCCCCCCGACTAGCTGGAGGAGGCCCTACAATGAGCAGTTCTTC.